Here is one T cell receptor beta chain with its context. Its target is unknown. This specimen comes from a study of cytomegalovirus exposure and HLA in healthy donors. Findings and caveats of the study: A later analysis linked 16,951 TCR beta sequences to HLA alleles at 0.05 false discovery rate.

13 Jbeta primers and 60 Vbeta primers were used for the PCR. Using immunoSEQ multiplex PCR, the repertoire was profiled, and TCRdb retains in-frame clones only, with some absent. The repertoire holds tens of thousands of clones, 76% seen once, with 1.3% to 1.5% in the top ten. Germline values: CDR1 SGHTA, CDR2 FQGNSA. The CDR3 consists of 16 residues. V trimming: 1 base; J trimming: 0 bases; junction bases outside the gene matches: 3. The chain carries TRBV7-2 and TRBJ2-3; 8 positions agree with TRBD1. The sequenced sample was PBMCs. The TCR originated in a male donor in good health and CMV-seronegative. In DNA, the CDR3 is TGTGCCAGCAGCTTAGGGACAGGGTCTAGCACAGATACGCAGTATTTT. It specifies CASSLGTGSSTDTQYF.